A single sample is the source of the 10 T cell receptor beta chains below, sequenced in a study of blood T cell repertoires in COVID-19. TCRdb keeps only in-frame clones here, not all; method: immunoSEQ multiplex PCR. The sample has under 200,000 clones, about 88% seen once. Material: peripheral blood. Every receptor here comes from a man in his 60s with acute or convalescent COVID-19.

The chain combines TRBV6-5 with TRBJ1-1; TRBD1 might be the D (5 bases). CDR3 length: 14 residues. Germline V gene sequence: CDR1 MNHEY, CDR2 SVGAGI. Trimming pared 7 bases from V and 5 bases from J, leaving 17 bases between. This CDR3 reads CASIKSAGRTEAFF. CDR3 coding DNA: TGTGCCAGCATAAAGTCTGCAGGGAGGACTGAAGCTTTCTTT.

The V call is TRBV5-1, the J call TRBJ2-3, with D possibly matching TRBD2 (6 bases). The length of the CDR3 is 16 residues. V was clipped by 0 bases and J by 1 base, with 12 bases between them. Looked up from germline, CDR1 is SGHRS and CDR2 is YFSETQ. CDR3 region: CASSLEEGGGTDTQYF. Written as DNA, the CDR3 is TGCGCCAGCAGCTTGGAGGAGGGCGGGGGCACAGATACGCAGTATTTT.

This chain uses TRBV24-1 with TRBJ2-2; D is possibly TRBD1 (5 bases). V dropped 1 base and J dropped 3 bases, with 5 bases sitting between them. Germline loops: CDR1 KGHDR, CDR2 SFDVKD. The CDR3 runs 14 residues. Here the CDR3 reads CATSDFRDTGELFF. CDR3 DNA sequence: TGTGCCACCAGTGATTTCAGGGACACCGGGGAGCTGTTTTTT.

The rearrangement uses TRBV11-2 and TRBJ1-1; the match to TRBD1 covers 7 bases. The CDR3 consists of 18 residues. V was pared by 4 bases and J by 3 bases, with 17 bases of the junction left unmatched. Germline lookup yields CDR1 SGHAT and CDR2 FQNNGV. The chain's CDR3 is CASSSFGDRIGRDTEAFF. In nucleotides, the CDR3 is TGTGCCAGCAGCTCCTTCGGGGACAGAATTGGAAGGGACACTGAAGCTTTCTTT.

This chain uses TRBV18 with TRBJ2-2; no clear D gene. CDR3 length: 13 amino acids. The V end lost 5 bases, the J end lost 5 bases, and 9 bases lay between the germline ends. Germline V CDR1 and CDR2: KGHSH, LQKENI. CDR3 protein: CASSTGQTGELFF. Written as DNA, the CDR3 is TGTGCCAGCTCAACGGGTCAGACCGGGGAGCTGTTTTTT. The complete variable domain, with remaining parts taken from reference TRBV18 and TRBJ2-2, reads NAGVMQNPRHLVRRRGQEARLRCSPMKGHSHVYWYRQLPEEGLKFMVYLQKENIIDESGMPKERFSAEFPKEGPSILRIQQVVRGDSAAYFCASSTGQTGELFFGEGSRLTVL.

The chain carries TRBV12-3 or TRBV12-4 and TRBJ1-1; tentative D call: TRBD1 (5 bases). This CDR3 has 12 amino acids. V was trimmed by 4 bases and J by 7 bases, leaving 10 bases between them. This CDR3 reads CASSSQRGEAFF. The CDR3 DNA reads TGTGCCAGCAGTTCCCAAAGGGGTGAAGCTTTCTTT.

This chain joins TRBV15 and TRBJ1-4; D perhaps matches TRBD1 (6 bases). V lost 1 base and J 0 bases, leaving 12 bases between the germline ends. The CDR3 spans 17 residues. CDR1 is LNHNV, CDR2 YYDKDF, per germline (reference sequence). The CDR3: CATSRGGGTATNEKLFF. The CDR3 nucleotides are TGTGCCACCAGCAGAGGGGGGGGCACTGCAACTAATGAAAAACTGTTTTTT.

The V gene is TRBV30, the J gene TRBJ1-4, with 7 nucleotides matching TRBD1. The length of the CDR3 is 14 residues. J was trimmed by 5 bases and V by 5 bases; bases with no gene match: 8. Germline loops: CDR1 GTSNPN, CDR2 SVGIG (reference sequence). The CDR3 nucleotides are TGTGCCTGGGGCGAGGGACAGACCAATGAAAAACTGTTTTTT. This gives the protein CAWGEGQTNEKLFF.

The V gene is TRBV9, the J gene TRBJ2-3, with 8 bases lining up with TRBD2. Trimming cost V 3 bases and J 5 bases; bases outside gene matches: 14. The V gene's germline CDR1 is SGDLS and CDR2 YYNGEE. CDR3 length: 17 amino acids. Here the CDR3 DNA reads TGTGCCAGCAGCGGCCGCGGGGGTAGCGGGAAGAAAGATACGCAGTATTTT. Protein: CASSGRGGSGKKDTQYF.

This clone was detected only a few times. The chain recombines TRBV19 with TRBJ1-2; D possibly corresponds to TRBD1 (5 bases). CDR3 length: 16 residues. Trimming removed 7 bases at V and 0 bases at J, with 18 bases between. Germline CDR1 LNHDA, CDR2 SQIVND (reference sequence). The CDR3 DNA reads TGTGCCAGTACCCCCAGGGCAGGAGGGTCTAACTATGGCTACACCTTC. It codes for CASTPRAGGSNYGYTF.